What follows is one T cell receptor beta chain and its context. Its antigen is still unknown. The read falls 3 residues short of the CDR3 end, and the missing part is taken from the germline J gene. The data were taken from a study of T cells in women clearing cervical HPV infection. Across the whole study: HLA type stays a possible confounder, typing being limited. Findings and limits, study-wide: Repertoire richness, not evenness, was significantly elevated in CIN3+ cases versus controls. TRBV6-7 relative abundance averaged roughly 0.1% in cases and less than 0.2% in controls.

This CDR3 is built from 13 residues. Germline CDR1 SEHNR, CDR2 FQNEAQ (reference sequence). Some clones are missing from TCRdb's copy, which holds only in-frame ones; the method was immunoSEQ multiplex PCR. The table lists under 50,000 clones. The V gene is TRBV7-9, the J gene TRBJ1-1; D is perhaps TRBD1 (6 bases). Sequenced input: blood buffy coat. The clonotype originates from a woman aged 18-70 years with a cervical HPV16 infection that either progressed to CIN3+ or cleared (not recorded which). The covered CDR3 bases are TGTGCCAGCAGCCCCAGCGGGGGGCGAGTG. This codes for CASSPSGGRV. The whole CDR3 protein reads CASSPSGGRVAFF.